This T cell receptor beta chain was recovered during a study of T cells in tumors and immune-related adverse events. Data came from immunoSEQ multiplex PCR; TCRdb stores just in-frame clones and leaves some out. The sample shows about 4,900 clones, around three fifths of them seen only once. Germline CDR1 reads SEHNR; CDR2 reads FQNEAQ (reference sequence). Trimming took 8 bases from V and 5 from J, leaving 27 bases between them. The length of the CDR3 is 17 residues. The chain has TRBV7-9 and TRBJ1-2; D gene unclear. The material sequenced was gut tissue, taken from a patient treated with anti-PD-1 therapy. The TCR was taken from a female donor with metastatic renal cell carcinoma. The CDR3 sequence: CASAPSTAPPQEYGYTF. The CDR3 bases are TGTGCCAGCGCCCCAAGCACGGCACCACCCCAGGAGTATGGCTACACCTTC.